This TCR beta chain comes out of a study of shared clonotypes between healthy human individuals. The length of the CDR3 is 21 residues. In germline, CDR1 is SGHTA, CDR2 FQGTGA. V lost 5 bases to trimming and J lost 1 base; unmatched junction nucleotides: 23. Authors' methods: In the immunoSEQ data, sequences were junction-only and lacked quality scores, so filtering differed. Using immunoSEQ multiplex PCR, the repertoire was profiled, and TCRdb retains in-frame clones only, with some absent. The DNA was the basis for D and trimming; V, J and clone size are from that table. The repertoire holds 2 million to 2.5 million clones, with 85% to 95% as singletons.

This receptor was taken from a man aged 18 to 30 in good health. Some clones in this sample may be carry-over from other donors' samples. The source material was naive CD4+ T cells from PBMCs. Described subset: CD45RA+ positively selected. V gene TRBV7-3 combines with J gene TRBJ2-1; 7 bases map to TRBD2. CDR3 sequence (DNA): TGTGCCAGCAGCGGAGCCTTCACTTTAGCGGGCCCCTTATTGTCCTACAATGAGCAGTTCTTC. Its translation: CASSGAFTLAGPLLSYNEQFF.